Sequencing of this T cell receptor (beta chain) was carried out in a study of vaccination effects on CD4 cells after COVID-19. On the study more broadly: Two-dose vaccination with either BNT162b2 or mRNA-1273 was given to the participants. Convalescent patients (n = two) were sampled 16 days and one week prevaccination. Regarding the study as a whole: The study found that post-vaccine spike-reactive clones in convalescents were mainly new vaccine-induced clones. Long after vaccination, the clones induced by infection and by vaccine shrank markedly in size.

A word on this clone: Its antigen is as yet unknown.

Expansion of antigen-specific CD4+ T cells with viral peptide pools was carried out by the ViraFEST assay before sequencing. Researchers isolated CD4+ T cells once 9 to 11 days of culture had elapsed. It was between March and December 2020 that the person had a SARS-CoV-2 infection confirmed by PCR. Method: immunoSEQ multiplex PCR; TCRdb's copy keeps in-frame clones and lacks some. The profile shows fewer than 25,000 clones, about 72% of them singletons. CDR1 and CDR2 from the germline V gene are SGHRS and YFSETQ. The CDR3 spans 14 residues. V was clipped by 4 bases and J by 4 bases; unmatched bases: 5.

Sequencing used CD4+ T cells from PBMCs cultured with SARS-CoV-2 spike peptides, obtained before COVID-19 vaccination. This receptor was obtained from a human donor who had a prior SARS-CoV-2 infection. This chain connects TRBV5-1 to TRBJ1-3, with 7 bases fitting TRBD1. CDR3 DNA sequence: TGCGCCAGCAGCCCCGACAGGGAGGGAAACACCATATATTTT. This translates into CASSPDREGNTIYF.